A selection of T cell receptor beta chains follows, all from one sample in a study of early T cells in non-severe SARS-CoV-2 infection. TCRdb itself ran the 5' RACE reads through MiXCR, one entry per CDR3 protein. The data show around 89,000 distinct CDR3 sequences, roughly 14% seen once. The source material was whole blood. The receptors derive from an adult who was a healthcare worker with PCR-confirmed SARS-CoV-2 infection or an uninfected control (not recorded which). Each CDR3 is given with its conserved first and last residue. D genes are given only for firm matches. The size entry is marked missing in some rows and otherwise reads once, few, many or a size class.

clone_size	d_call	v_call	j_call	cdr3_nt	cdr3_aa
NA	NA	TRBV4-1	TRBJ1-1	TGCGCCAGCAGCGGGGACATTTCAGTCACTGAAGCTTTCTTT	CASSGDISVTEAFF
NA	NA	TRBV7-9	TRBJ2-5	TGTGCCAGCAGCTCCCCCCCGGGGGGCAAAGAGACCCAGTACTTC	CASSSPPGGKETQYF
once	NA	TRBV12-5	TRBJ2-2	TGTGCTAGTGGACCCCGGGACACCGTCACCGGGGAGCTGTTTTTT	CASGPRDTVTGELFF
few	NA	TRBV11-3	TRBJ2-1	TGTGCCAGCAGCCCCTCGACGGAGGAGCAGTTCTTC	CASSPSTEEQFF
NA	TRBD1	TRBV29-1	TRBJ1-2	TGCAGCGACCGACAGGGGAACTATGGCTACACCTTC	CSDRQGNYGYTF
many	TRBD1	TRBV7-8	TRBJ1-2	TGTGCCAGCACCGCCAAGGGGGGTAGGACAGGGTCTGGCTACACCTTC	CASTAKGGRTGSGYTF
few	NA	TRBV9	TRBJ1-5	TGTGCCAGCAGCGTAGATGGCTCTTTCAATCAGCCCCAGCATTTT	CASSVDGSFNQPQHF
few	NA	TRBV20-1	TRBJ1-4	TGCAGTGCTCGTAATGAAAAACTGTTTTTT	CSARNEKLFF
many	NA	TRBV7-9	TRBJ1-5	TGTGCCAGCAGCTTAGCGCTTGAAGGGAACAACAATCAGCCCCAGCATTTT	CASSLALEGNNNQPQHF
NA	TRBD1	TRBV4-1	TRBJ1-2	TGCGCCAGCAGCCAAGGTCACAGGGGTAGGACCTTC	CASSQGHRGRTF
NA	NA	TRBV12-3/TRBV12-4	TRBJ1-3	TGTGCCAGCAGCAAAACAGTAAACTCTGGAAACACCATATATTTT	CASSKTVNSGNTIYF
NA	NA	TRBV20-1	TRBJ1-5	TGCAGTGCTAGCCCGGATAGCAATCAGCCCCAGCATTTT	CSASPDSNQPQHF
many	NA	TRBV21-1	TRBJ2-3	TGTGCCAGCAGCAAAGGACAGGGCACAGATACGCAGTATTTT	CASSKGQGTDTQYF
NA	NA	TRBV7-9	TRBJ1-6	TGTGCCAGCAGCCCCGACGTAGGCAATTCACCCCTCCACTTT	CASSPDVGNSPLHF
NA	NA	TRBV5-1	TRBJ2-4	TGCGCCAGCAGCTTGGCCGGTCTAGGAGGAGGGTTTCAGTACTTC	CASSLAGLGGGFQYF
few	TRBD1	TRBV12-3/TRBV12-4	TRBJ2-6	TGTGCCAGCAGTCCTTCCAACCCGGGACAGAGCCCTGGGGCCAACGTCCTGACTTTC	CASSPSNPGQSPGANVLTF
few	TRBD1	TRBV20-1	TRBJ1-2	TGCAGTGCTAGAGATGGGCAGTTCCGACAGGGATTCTATGGCTACACCTTC	CSARDGQFRQGFYGYTF